Listed below are T cell receptor beta chains from one sample, sequenced in a study of cytomegalovirus exposure and HLA in healthy donors. Libraries were prepared by immunoSEQ multiplex PCR; TCRdb keeps only in-frame clonotypes and omits some of them. The table for this sample gives roughly 70,000 clones. The sample taken for sequencing was PBMCs. The receptors stem from a man in his forties in good health and CMV-seronegative. Both conserved end residues are part of each CDR3. Each record gives: V gene, clone size, D gene, J gene, CDR3 protein. D genes are given only for firm matches. A clone size is listed for some rows: how often the clone was seen (once, few, many), or a class if it is expanded.

v_gene: TRBV7-2
abundance: -
d_gene: TRBD2
j_gene: TRBJ2-3
CDR3aa: CASSSPLAGGRTDTQYF

v_gene: TRBV5-1
abundance: -
d_gene: -
j_gene: TRBJ1-2
CDR3aa: CASSLREDYGYTF

v_gene: TRBV4-2
abundance: -
d_gene: -
j_gene: TRBJ2-7
CDR3aa: CASSQDLGNSPHEQYF

v_gene: TRBV6-5
abundance: -
d_gene: -
j_gene: TRBJ2-2
CDR3aa: CASRTRDTNTGELFF

v_gene: TRBV10-3
abundance: -
d_gene: -
j_gene: TRBJ1-1
CDR3aa: CAISSGGGQTEAFF

v_gene: TRBV27
abundance: -
d_gene: -
j_gene: TRBJ1-5
CDR3aa: CASSLSFDQPQHF

v_gene: TRBV18
abundance: -
d_gene: -
j_gene: TRBJ2-7
CDR3aa: CASSPRETPYEQYF

v_gene: TRBV20-1
abundance: -
d_gene: -
j_gene: TRBJ2-5
CDR3aa: CSASQRETQYF

v_gene: TRBV9
abundance: -
d_gene: TRBD2
j_gene: TRBJ2-4
CDR3aa: CASSAGLAGGLYDKNIQYF

v_gene: TRBV5-6
abundance: -
d_gene: TRBD2
j_gene: TRBJ2-1
CDR3aa: CASSLAGLAGGTEQFF

v_gene: TRBV6-1
abundance: -
d_gene: -
j_gene: TRBJ1-6
CDR3aa: CASRDSLSYNSPLHF

v_gene: TRBV6-1
abundance: -
d_gene: -
j_gene: TRBJ1-2
CDR3aa: CASSEAAGLAGYTF

v_gene: TRBV30
abundance: -
d_gene: TRBD1
j_gene: TRBJ1-2
CDR3aa: CAWSANRGRGYTF

v_gene: TRBV4-1
abundance: -
d_gene: -
j_gene: TRBJ2-1
CDR3aa: CASSRDSFWNEQFF

v_gene: TRBV10-3
abundance: -
d_gene: -
j_gene: TRBJ2-7
CDR3aa: CAISESPSWNHEQYF

v_gene: TRBV7-9
abundance: -
d_gene: -
j_gene: TRBJ1-1
CDR3aa: CASSKTGNLNTEAFF

v_gene: TRBV9
abundance: -
d_gene: -
j_gene: TRBJ1-6
CDR3aa: CASRGGGGPRSPLHF

v_gene: TRBV6-1
abundance: -
d_gene: TRBD1
j_gene: TRBJ1-1
CDR3aa: CATRTGAELTEAFF

v_gene: TRBV19
abundance: medium-sized
d_gene: -
j_gene: TRBJ1-4
CDR3aa: CASSLSSKLFF